This T cell receptor (beta chain) was retrieved from a study of T cells after yellow fever vaccination. For the study at large: In the case of low-cell-number fractions, SMART-Seq v4 Ultra Low Input was used for preparation. Whole-study findings and limits: Researchers noted that a small share of clonotypes showed up in both CD4 and CD8 compartments. The secondary response was weaker, and its peak arrived faster, on day 5 versus 15.

This CDR3 region has 14 residues. Losses at the gene ends were 3 bases for V and 4 bases for J; bases not matched to a gene: 8. The germline V gene has CDR1 DFQATT and CDR2 SNEGSKA (reference sequence). TCRdb reprocessed the 5' RACE reads with MiXCR, giving one entry per CDR3 protein. The sample includes 450,000 to 650,000 distinct CDR3 sequences, about a fifth of them seen just once. Concerning this clonotype: What it binds is not known.

The sequencing used PBMCs, collected 20 to 25 days after the first yellow fever vaccination. The chain uses TRBV20-1 and TRBJ2-7; the match to TRBD1 covers 8 bases. The receptor was isolated from a man in his late teens or twenties who received the YFV17D yellow fever vaccine. CDR3 DNA: TGCAGTGCTAGTTCACCTGACAGGGGATACGAGCAGTACTTC. Protein product: CSASSPDRGYEQYF.